This TCR beta chain was observed in a study of blood T cell repertoires in COVID-19. Assay: immunoSEQ multiplex PCR; the TCRdb copy retains only in-frame clones and omits some. The data hold about 36,000 clones, with over 60% observed a single time. This receptor was taken from a man aged 55 to 70 with active COVID-19. Sample: peripheral blood.

The DNA for the CDR3 is TGTGCCAGCGCCAAACTGCAAGCTTTCTTT. Its protein is CASAKLQAFF. The chain uses TRBV2 and TRBJ1-1; no firm D call. Per the germline V gene, CDR1 is SNHLY and CDR2 is FYNNEI. The CDR3 loop spans 10 amino acids. Trimming stripped 8 bases from V and 9 bases from J, with 10 bases between.